A single sample is the source of the 15 T cell receptor beta chains below, sequenced in a study of T cells in Graves' hyperthyroidism and ophthalmopathy. The investigators amplified TCR beta CDR3 regions from RNA transcripts. Researchers ran a first-round RT-PCR on the TCR CDR3 using the HTBI primer set. TCRdb processed the multiplex PCR reads anew with MiXCR; each CDR3 protein has one entry. This table has around 430,000 distinct CDR3 sequences, 14% to 15% appearing once. Sequenced sample: blood. These receptors all come from a woman under 40 with Graves' hyperthyroidism.

This clonotype was detected only a few times. The gene calls are TRBV19 and TRBJ2-7; D may be TRBD2 (5 bases). The V gene's germline CDR1 is LNHDA and CDR2 SQIVND (reference sequence). The CDR3 has 14 residues. V lost 5 bases, J lost 1 base, and 12 bases lay in between. The CDR3 is CASSVHEGSYEQYF. Here the CDR3 DNA reads TGTGCCAGTAGTGTTCACGAGGGTTCCTACGAGCAGTACTTC.

Only a few counts were recorded for this clonotype. The chain employs TRBV11-2 and TRBJ2-5; D not certain. The CDR3 contains 16 residues. In germline, CDR1 is SGHAT, CDR2 FQNNGV. V was pared by 5 bases and J by 4 bases, with 20 bases between. The chain's CDR3 is CASSLSQWGSGETQYF. The CDR3 DNA follows: TGTGCCAGCAGCCTAAGTCAGTGGGGTTCTGGAGAGACCCAGTACTTC.

The sample holds a few counts of this clonotype. The J gene is TRBJ2-6, the V gene TRBV7-8, with 9 bases fitting TRBD1. This CDR3 has 18 amino acids. V shed 5 bases, J shed 4 bases, and the junction held 12 bases outside the gene matches. Looked up from germline, CDR1 is SGHVS and CDR2 is FQNEAQ. CDR3 DNA sequence: TGTGCCAGCAGCGCATCCGGGACAGGGAACTCCGGGGCCAACGTCCTGACTTTC. Amino acid sequence: CASSASGTGNSGANVLTF. Using reference TRBV7-8 and TRBJ2-6 for the parts outside the CDR3, the full variable domain is GAGVSQSPRYKVAKRGQDVALRCDPISGHVSLFWYQQALGQGPEFLTYFQNEAQLDKSGLPSDRFFAERPEGSVSTLKIQRTQQEDSAVYLCASSASGTGNSGANVLTFGAGSRLTVL.

The chain carries TRBV27 and TRBJ2-7; no reliable D call. The CDR3 runs to 14 residues. Germline V gene sequence: CDR1 MNHEY, CDR2 SMNVEV (reference sequence). V was shortened by 4 bases and J by 3 bases, with 13 bases between the two germline ends. Written as DNA, the CDR3 is TGTGCCAGCAGTTATAACCCAAGATACTACGAGCAGTACTTC. Amino acids: CASSYNPRYYEQYF.

Notes on this clonotype: A read error may be the cause here, since a much bigger clone is one base away. This chain's CDR3 is CASPPVETVNTGELFF. CDR3 DNA: TGTGCCAGCCCACCGGTAGAGACAGTGAACACCGGGGAGCTGTTTTTT. The chain has TRBV7-9 and TRBJ2-2, with D possibly matching TRBD1 (5 bases). The CDR3 is 16 amino acids. Per germline, CDR1 SEHNR and CDR2 FQNEAQ (reference sequence). V was pared by 8 bases and J by 1 base, with 17 bases between.

This clonotype was picked up many times. The chain uses TRBV28 and TRBJ1-5; the D gene is possibly TRBD1 (5 bases). The CDR3 contains 16 residues. Germline assignment: CDR1 MDHEN and CDR2 SYDVKM. V was trimmed by 6 bases and J by 0 bases, leaving 15 bases between them. The CDR3 loop is CASSYGTSYSNQPQHF. For the CDR3, the DNA is TGTGCCAGCAGCTACGGGACCTCATATAGCAATCAGCCCCAGCATTTT.

At least ten counts were recorded for this clonotype. The rearrangement uses TRBV29-1 and TRBJ2-3; weak D call: TRBD2 (6 bases). The CDR3 runs to 13 residues. The V end was cut by 2 bases, the J end by 4 bases, with 10 bases between. Germline CDR1 reads SQVTM; CDR2 reads ANQGSEA. The CDR3 DNA sequence: TGCAGCGTTGAACCAACGGGAGCAGATACGCAGTATTTT. It specifies CSVEPTGADTQYF.

This clonotype was recorded a few times. The rearrangement joins TRBV28 to TRBJ1-4; 9 nucleotides match TRBD1. V gave up 4 bases and J gave up 3 bases; unmatched junction bases: 3. The length of the CDR3 is 15 residues. Germline V CDR1 and CDR2: MDHEN, SYDVKM. The CDR3 coding sequence is TGTGCCAGCAGTTCGAGGACAGGGGCTAATGAAAAACTGTTTTTT. Its protein is CASSSRTGANEKLFF.

The chain links TRBV27 to TRBJ1-1; 7 nucleotides agree with TRBD1. CDR3 size: 14 residues. V lost 5 bases to trimming and J lost 5 bases; unmatched junction nucleotides: 8. Germline V lookup: CDR1 MNHEY, CDR2 SMNVEV (reference sequence). The CDR3 bases are TGTGCCAGCAGTGTTGCCAAGACAGGGACTGAAGCTTTCTTT. It is translated as CASSVAKTGTEAFF.

This chain links TRBV7-8 with TRBJ2-1; D could derive from TRBD1 or TRBD2 (6 bases each). The V gene lost 5 bases and the J gene lost 9 bases, with 20 bases spanning the gap. The CDR3 sequence is 15 residues long. Germline values: CDR1 SGHVS, CDR2 FQNEAQ. The CDR3 DNA reads TGTGCCAGCAGCGATCTTGGGGGGCTTGGGGGTGAGCAGTTCTTC. As protein: CASSDLGGLGGEQFF.

The chain uses TRBV6-5 and TRBJ1-1; D remains ambiguous. The V end lost 2 bases, the J end lost 2 bases, and 21 bases lay between the germline ends. Germline V lookup: CDR1 MNHEY, CDR2 SVGAGI. There are 18 residues in the CDR3. The CDR3 protein is CASSYKGNLGLINTEAFF. In DNA, the CDR3 is TGTGCCAGCAGTTACAAGGGCAATTTGGGGTTGATCAACACTGAAGCTTTCTTT.

In its sample, this clonotype was seen many times. The chain recombines TRBV6-1 with TRBJ1-6; possible D gene TRBD1, 5 bases. The CDR3 is made up of 14 amino acids. The ends were cut back, 7 bases at V and 7 bases at J, with 14 bases in the middle. Germline values: CDR1 MNHNS, CDR2 SASEGT. For the CDR3, the DNA is TGTGCCAGCACACCCGGAAGGGGCAATTCACCCCTCCACTTT. Protein product: CASTPGRGNSPLHF.

In its sample, this clonotype was seen many times. The chain is built from TRBV11-2 and TRBJ2-3, with TRBD2 matching over 9 bases. CDR3 length equals 16 residues. Germline CDR1 reads SGHAT; CDR2 reads FQNNGV. With 5 bases clipped from V and 3 bases from J, the junction kept 9 bases outside the gene matches. DNA for the CDR3: TGTGCCAGCAGCCCGCGGGAGGGCCTAGGAACAGATACGCAGTATTTT. It is translated as CASSPREGLGTDTQYF. Based on the CDR3 plus reference TRBV11-2 and TRBJ2-3, the full variable domain is EAGVAQSPRYKIIEKRQSVAFWCNPISGHATLYWYQQILGQGPKLLIQFQNNGVVDDSQLPKDRFSAERLKGVDSTLKIQPAKLEDSAVYLCASSPREGLGTDTQYFGPGTRLTVL.

This clonotype occurred many times. The chain joins TRBV27 to TRBJ2-1; TRBD1 aligns across 9 bases. J lost 0 bases, V lost 8 bases, and 2 bases had no gene match. This CDR3 is built from 14 residues. Germline V gene lookup returns CDR1 MNHEY and CDR2 SMNVEV (reference sequence). The CDR3, as DNA: TGTGCCAGCTTGGGACAGGGCTCCTACAATGAGCAGTTCTTC. This codes for CASLGQGSYNEQFF.

This clonotype was detected many times. J is TRBJ2-2 and V is TRBV2; 15 bases agree with TRBD2. V gave up 6 bases and J gave up 3 bases; unmatched junction bases: 5. The CDR3 has 17 amino acids. Germline-derived CDR1 and CDR2 are SNHLY and FYNNEI. The CDR3 loop is CASRTGTSGRYTGELFF. The CDR3 DNA is TGTGCCAGCAGAACCGGGACTAGCGGGAGGTACACCGGGGAGCTGTTTTTT.